This TCR beta chain was obtained from a study of cytomegalovirus exposure and HLA in healthy donors (dated by TCRdb to about 2017). Regarding the complete study: An earlier analysis of 587 of the donors reported about 300 Gb of sequence data and 90 million to 120 million unique TCR beta sequences obtained from roughly 170 million T cells. In an earlier analysis of about 590 of the donors, high-throughput TCR beta sequencing was used to judge whether each TCR beta V gene segment behaved as functional or pseudogenic. Every discovery cohort repertoire had been produced on one sequencing platform. Approximately 310 gigabases of sequencing data and 75 million to 85 million unique TCR sequences made up an early release that covered some 640 HLA-typed donors. To study patterns of TCR occurrence, a later analysis re-analyzed previously published TCR beta repertoires from around 660 donors and added high-resolution HLA genotyping. Typing coverage differed by locus: A, B, C, DRB1 and DQB1 were typed in about 620-630 donors, DQA1 in 522, DPA1 in around 580, and DPB1 in just under 480. About 5 DR-DQ haplotypes were handled as single units for association and clustering, since linkage in the cohort was strong. The study used immunosequencing to profile the T cell repertoires of 666 subjects and linked those repertoires to cytomegalovirus serostatus. A later genetic analysis used genome-wide SNP genotypes for about 60% of the roughly 700 donors, treating that subset as a discovery cohort. HLA typing covered class I and class II loci at four-digit resolution. The aim of the study was to test whether cataloging public T cell receptors could identify signatures of past pathogen exposure. Among some 400 genotyped donors of the cohort, an average of about 240,000 unique TCR beta nucleotide sequences was sequenced per donor, of which about 18% were non-productive. In the later analysis, no new phenotypic data were used to find candidate immune exposures; instead, reliance was placed on TCR beta sequences and their occurrence across donors. High-throughput TCR immunosequencing, statistical association of individual TCRs with disease status, and machine learning were combined to predict cytomegalovirus infection status. Donor age, sex, ethnicity and CMV serostatus were compiled together with the repertoire data. A separate validation cohort of 100 to 150 different subjects was used in addition to the roughly 720-subject first cohort. Of the 398 genotyped donors, approximately 80% were placed in the genetic ancestry cluster associated with self-reported Caucasian donors. What the work shows at the level of the full study, not this receptor alone: The presence/absence analyses assumed that sequencing depth was roughly uniform across donors, and that assumption may not be true. This cohort had only TCR beta chains sequenced, and the lack of alpha or paired-chain data limited which features could be detected. Some IMGT-functional V segments, including TRBV6-2 and TRBV6-3, could not be told apart with the 87-base-pair reads, so those segments were excluded. A later genetic analysis associated a missense DCLRE1C variant with V-gene and J-gene trimming of TCR beta chains, and an independent cohort replicated the association. Linkage disequilibrium might explain the correlated functional status among segregating V segments, but an unknown experimental factor could not be excluded. The authors suggested that the approach could potentially be extended to other disease states and immunological phenotypes. An earlier analysis of some 560 of the donors showed that most TCR beta V segments appeared in productive rearrangements either about 87% or about 30% of the time, which broadly matched IMGT annotations. In both the original and validation cohorts, the classifier was reported to diagnose cytomegalovirus status with high specificity and sensitivity. Seventeen rarely observed V segments, including chromosome 9 orphons, were excluded from the earlier analysis of almost 600 of the donors because counts were too low. CMV serostatus was the only immune exposure information available for the cohort. In a later analysis, several top co-occurrence clusters were reported to appear linked to parvovirus B19, influenza, CMV and Epstein-Barr virus. A group of highly shared sequence variants was considered likely to be a technical artifact of the sequencing pipeline. A further reported finding was that TCR beta sequences accurately predicted the HLA-A and HLA-B alleles for most subjects in the first cohort. Most CMV-associated TCR beta chains appeared to be HLA-restricted in a later analysis, and the HLA associations seemed to be driven largely by CMV exposure. Compared with the roughly 700-donor mean, donors in an Asian-associated ancestry cluster had fewer N-insertions in productive TCRs, according to a later genetic analysis. Strong co-occurrence of HLA alleles, especially DR and DQ, made assigning TCR associations to individual alleles difficult. Most TCR sequences were seen in very few donors, while some public TCRs were found in many individuals. At a false discovery rate of 0.05, a later analysis linked approximately 18,000 TCR beta sequences to specific HLA alleles. In a later analysis, the rate of TCR association differed among HLA loci, with DRB1 alleles having the most associated TCRs and HLA-C alleles having the fewest. Because HLA typing was missing for some donors at each locus, association tests included only the typed subset. In vitro tests confirmed that three of the cytomegalovirus-associated TCR beta chains recognize cytomegalovirus antigens. In a later analysis, HLA-associated TCR beta chains showed more clonal expansion and lower generation probabilities than non-associated chains that were equally common. The study gave a list of about 160 TCR beta chains associated with cytomegalovirus.

This clone was picked up a small number of times. Its antigen is unknown. Base qualities are not provided; no much larger clone lies one nucleotide away. Cut back by 2 bases and 8 bases, the V and J ends lie 30 bases apart. CDR1 and CDR2, per the germline V gene, are KGHSH and LQKENI. Counted from cysteine to phenylalanine, this CDR3 has 19 amino acids. The entry retains the CDR3 DNA only, 57 bases that are in frame from base 1. Libraries were constructed by the immunoSEQ multiplex PCR assay. The multiplex PCR relied on a mix of 60 forward primers for TCR Vbeta segments and 13 reverse primers for TCR Jbeta segments. A multiplex PCR assay on genomic DNA amplified the CDR3 region of rearranged TCR beta genes. Amplified TCR beta libraries were sequenced as 87-base-pair reads on the Illumina HiSeq System. Turning to the authors' computational methods: A later analysis tallied 75 million to 95 million unique TCR beta chains across the 666 repertoires, and around 9.9 million of those chains were shared by two or more donors. Raw reads were error-corrected and collapsed into unique sequences with a nearest-neighbor algorithm that merged closely related sequences to remove PCR and sequencing errors. Alignment of CDR3 sequences to IMGT reference sequences was used to assign V, D and J gene segments. Each retained sequence needed at least a six-nucleotide match to both a V gene segment and a J gene segment. Rearrangements were classified as productive when the CDR3 lacked stop codons and remained in frame with V and J, and all other rearrangements were classified as non-productive. CDR3 was defined according to IMGT convention as the region running from the second conserved V-encoded cysteine to the conserved J-encoded phenylalanine. The earlier analysis of 550 to 650 of the donors excluded any sequence lacking an unambiguous match to a single V gene segment. In an earlier analysis of several hundred of the donors, a V segment was called functional when productive rearrangements were above 56.7%, and segregating when the standard deviation between donors exceeded 5%. A statistical classification framework was built for diagnosing cytomegalovirus status from the catalog of TCR beta chain sequences. In a later analysis, TCR nucleotide sequences were compared against IMGT/GENE-DB human TR gene sequences so that V and J genes could be assigned. The TCRdist pipeline was used in a later analysis to assign CDR3 sequences and most-parsimonious VDJ recombination scenarios. In a later analysis, each TCR beta chain was defined by its CDR3 amino acid sequence together with its V-gene family, and reads without a unique V-gene family were excluded. As a way to deal with suspected cross-contamination and a sequencing artifact, a later analysis dropped 450 to 600 nucleotide sequences that were highly shared and had low generation probability. In a later analysis, a clonal expansion index was calculated for each public chain from normalized within-repertoire ranks of inferred template counts. Generation probabilities in a later analysis came from a VDJ recombination model fitted to out-of-frame rearrangements, and those results were checked against IGoR. Hypergeometric tests were used in a later analysis to score TCR-TCR, TCR-HLA and TCR-CMV co-occurrence, with a repertoire-size bias correction applied to the TCR pairs. In a later analysis, false discovery rates were estimated by permuting HLA or CMV assignments 20 times. In a later analysis, co-occurring TCRs were grouped using DBSCAN, and TCRdist sequence similarity was added for clustering within HLA-allele-positive subsets. Repertoires with fewer than 30,000 or more than 120,000 public chains, plus five repertoires with anomalous nucleotide sharing, were excluded from co-occurrence clustering. TCRdb re-hosts the immuneACCESS table, in-frame sequences only. Its copies lack some clones; in the studies checked, an unresolved V gene accounts for under half of them, and the cause for the rest is not known. Clonal size and the V and J genes are those of that table, whereas D and trimming came from the DNA. The table for this sample lists around 170,000 clones; over 80% of them were counted only once. The ten largest clones add up to approximately 1.5% of the sample.

The cohort comprised 710 or so healthy bone marrow donors. Cohort members were all nominally healthy when sampled, although unrecorded immune exposures were likely present. The donor tested CMV seronegative and was one of the 352 seronegative cohort members. A peripheral blood sample was collected from each donor, and TCR beta sequencing was performed on peripheral blood mononuclear cells. The Qiagen DNeasy Blood Extraction Kit was used to extract genomic DNA from the blood cell samples. The sequencing sample was made of PBMCs. The rearrangement joined TRBV18 to TRBJ1-2; TRBD1 could be the D gene, as 6 bases match. The sequence was obtained from a woman under 30 in good health and CMV-seronegative. The CDR3 region: CASSPMVVRGRGNRDGYTF. The nucleotides are TGTGCCAGCTCACCAATGGTAGTAAGAGGGAGGGGGAACCGTGACGGCTACACCTTC.